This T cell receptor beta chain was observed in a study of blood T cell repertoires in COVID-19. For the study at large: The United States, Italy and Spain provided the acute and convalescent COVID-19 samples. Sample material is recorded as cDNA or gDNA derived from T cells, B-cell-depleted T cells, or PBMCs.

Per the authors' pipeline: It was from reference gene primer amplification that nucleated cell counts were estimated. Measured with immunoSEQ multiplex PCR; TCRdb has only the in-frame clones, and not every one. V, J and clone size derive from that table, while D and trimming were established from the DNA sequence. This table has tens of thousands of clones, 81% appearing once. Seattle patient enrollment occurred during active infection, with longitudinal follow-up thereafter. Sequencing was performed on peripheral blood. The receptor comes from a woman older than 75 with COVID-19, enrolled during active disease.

The CDR3 DNA is TGCGGCCCGGCGGAGTATAGCAATCAGCCCCAGCATTTT. This translates into CGPAEYSNQPQHF. The rearrangement links TRBV4-1 to TRBJ1-5; D is ambiguous. The germline V gene has CDR1 MGHRA and CDR2 YSYEKL. This CDR3 contains 13 residues.